This passage covers 7 T cell receptor beta chains from one sample sequenced in a study of T cell responses to AZD1222 COVID-19 vaccine. TCRdb's copy holds only in-frame clones and misses some; the assay was immunoSEQ multiplex PCR. Here the sample spans around 100,000 clones, about 90% being singletons. This material consisted of peripheral blood, taken on day 0 of AZD1222 vaccination. The receptor source for this set is an adult in good health.

The V and J genes are TRBV27 and TRBJ1-2; 7 bases line up with TRBD1. The CDR3 length is 15 residues. CDR1 MNHEY and CDR2 SMNVEV come from the germline V gene (reference sequence). Trimming took 5 bases from V and 4 from J; bases not matched to a gene: 10. The CDR3 nucleotides read TGTGCCAGCAGTGGCGCCCGGGACAGACTCTATGGCTACACCTTC. It translates to CASSGARDRLYGYTF.

V gene TRBV19 combines with J gene TRBJ2-1; D gene unclear. This CDR3 is built from 15 residues. CDR1 is LNHDA, CDR2 SQIVND, per germline (reference sequence). Trimming removed 6 bases from V and 0 bases from J, with 12 bases in between. CDR3 DNA sequence: TGTGCCAGTAGACCCAGCAGACCCTCCTACAATGAGCAGTTCTTC. Its protein is CASRPSRPSYNEQFF.

The chain couples TRBV7-8 to TRBJ2-2; D is uncertain. V was cut by 5 bases and J by 6 bases, with 16 bases left in between. The CDR3 has 15 residues. Germline values: CDR1 SGHVS, CDR2 FQNEAQ. Here the CDR3 DNA reads TGTGCCAGCAGCCGATCACTCGGCGTAGCCGGGGAGCTGTTTTTT. Encoded protein: CASSRSLGVAGELFF. Using reference TRBV7-8 and TRBJ2-2 for the parts outside the CDR3, the full variable domain is GAGVSQSPRYKVAKRGQDVALRCDPISGHVSLFWYQQALGQGPEFLTYFQNEAQLDKSGLPSDRFFAERPEGSVSTLKIQRTQQEDSAVYLCASSRSLGVAGELFFGEGSRLTVL.

The chain is built from TRBV29-1 and TRBJ1-5, with D possibly matching TRBD1 (5 bases). The V end was cut by 7 bases, the J end by 7 bases, with 23 bases between. This CDR3 is built from 15 residues. Germline CDR1 and CDR2: SQVTM and ANQGSEA. The CDR3: CSASQGPDGGQPQHF. CDR3 DNA: TGCAGCGCAAGCCAGGGACCCGATGGCGGGCAGCCCCAGCATTTT. Filled out from reference TRBV29-1 and TRBJ1-5, the complete variable domain reads SAVISQKPSRDICQRGTSLTIQCQVDSQVTMMFWYRQQPGQSLTLIATANQGSEATYESGFVIDKFPISRPNLTFSTLTVSNMSPEDSSIYLCSASQGPDGGQPQHFGDGTRLSIL.

This clone showed up just once. The chain employs TRBV7-9 and TRBJ2-3; 10 bases agree with TRBD2. The germline gives CDR1 SEHNR, CDR2 FQNEAQ (reference sequence). Trimming took 1 base from V and 5 from J; bases not matched to a gene: 3. The CDR3 runs to 15 residues. The CDR3 region is CASSLVSSGGDTQYF. CDR3 bases: TGTGCCAGCAGCTTAGTATCTAGCGGGGGAGATACGCAGTATTTT.

The chain combines TRBV19 with TRBJ1-5, with no clear D. The CDR3 totals 15 residues. V was pared by 0 bases and J by 3 bases, with 9 bases between. CDR1 is LNHDA and CDR2 is SQIVND in the germline V gene (reference sequence). CDR3 protein: CASSIENLPNQPQHF. The DNA for the CDR3 is TGTGCCAGTAGTATAGAGAATCTTCCCAATCAGCCCCAGCATTTT.

This chain joins TRBV30 and TRBJ1-2; D remains ambiguous. The germline CDR1 and CDR2 sequences are GTSNPN and SVGIG (reference sequence). The CDR3 is made up of 15 amino acids. Trimming removed 2 bases from V and 3 bases from J, with 16 bases in between. Written as DNA, the CDR3 is TGTGCCTGGAGTACTCCCGTCATTGGGGACTATGGCTACACCTTC. Translating it yields CAWSTPVIGDYGYTF. Based on the CDR3 plus reference TRBV30 and TRBJ1-2, the full variable domain is SQTIHQWPATLVQPVGSPLSLECTVEGTSNPNLYWYRQAAGRGLQLLFYSVGIGQISSEVPQNLSASRPQDRQFILSSKKLLLSDSGFYLCAWSTPVIGDYGYTFGSGTRLTVV.